The clone carrying this TCR beta chain is classed as medium-sized (0.01 to 0.1%). This sample was taken from a study of blood T cell repertoires in COVID-19. As for the study in general: Some COVID-19 samples were acute and others convalescent; all came from the United States, Italy and Spain. PBMCs, B-cell-depleted T cells, or T cells were the source of the cDNA or gDNA that made up the material.

A case of COVID-19 had been met by exposed participants within 2 weeks before study entry. The germline gives CDR1 SGHTA, CDR2 FQGNSA. V was pared by 1 base and J by 4 bases, with 14 bases between. The CDR3 runs 15 residues. Here immunoSEQ multiplex PCR was the method, and the copy in TCRdb shows in-frame clones only, minus some. The data contain about 300,000 clones, roughly 90% of them seen just once; the ten biggest clones take up approximately 2.9%. Sequenced: PBMCs or T cells enriched from blood (not recorded which). J is TRBJ2-7 and V is TRBV7-2; D is undetermined. This clonotype originated in a woman aged 45-60 years who had been exposed to COVID-19. The chain's CDR3 is CASSLERDSLYEQYF. The CDR3 DNA follows: TGTGCCAGCAGCTTAGAGAGAGATAGCCTGTACGAGCAGTACTTC.